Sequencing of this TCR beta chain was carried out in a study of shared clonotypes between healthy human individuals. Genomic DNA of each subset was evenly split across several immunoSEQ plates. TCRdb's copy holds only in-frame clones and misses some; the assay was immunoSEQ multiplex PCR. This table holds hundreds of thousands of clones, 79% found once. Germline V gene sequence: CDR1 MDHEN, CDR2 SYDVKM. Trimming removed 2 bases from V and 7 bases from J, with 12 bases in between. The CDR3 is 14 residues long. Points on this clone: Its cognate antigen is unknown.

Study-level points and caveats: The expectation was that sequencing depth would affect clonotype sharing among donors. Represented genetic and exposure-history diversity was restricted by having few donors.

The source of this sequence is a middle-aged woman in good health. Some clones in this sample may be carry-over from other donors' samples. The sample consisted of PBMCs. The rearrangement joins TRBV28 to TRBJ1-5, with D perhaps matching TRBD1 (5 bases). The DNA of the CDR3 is TGTGCCAGCAGTTTAAGCAGGGAGGAACAGCCCCAGCATTTT. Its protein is CASSLSREEQPQHF.